This T cell receptor (beta chain) originates from a study of blood T cell repertoires in COVID-19. Overall study context: The samples span acute and convalescent COVID-19 from the United States, Italy and Spain.

Germline CDR1 and CDR2: SQVTM and ANQGSEA. V dropped 6 bases and J dropped 6; count of bases not matched to a gene: 9. This CDR3 has 13 residues. Repertoires were generated with immunoSEQ multiplex PCR, while TCRdb's copy carries only in-frame clones and drops some. Of under 150,000 clones in the sample, 84% are singletons; the top ten hold almost 6%. Participants, 18 to 89 years old, spanned about 26 US areas. The chain employs TRBV29-1 and TRBJ1-1; TRBD1 matches 8 bases. Input material: PBMCs or T cells enriched from blood (not recorded which). The receptor was isolated from a woman aged 50 to 60 who had been exposed to COVID-19. DNA of the CDR3: TGCAGCGTCGCAGGGGGCGGATGGTCTGAAGCTTTCTTT. Its protein product is CSVAGGGWSEAFF.